This TCR beta chain came from a study of shared clonotypes between healthy human individuals. To note about this clone: Other DNA sequences in this sample translate to the same CDR3.

CD45RA-negative memory and CD45RA+ naive subsets were split from the CD4+ cells. This CDR3 is built from 12 residues. Germline CDR1 and CDR2: SGHRS and YFSETQ. Trimming removed 4 bases from V and 3 bases from J, with 8 bases in between. The protocol was immunoSEQ multiplex PCR, while the TCRdb copy is restricted to in-frame clones and leaves out a portion. The sample lists about a million clones, about 80% occurring once. Sequences were obtained from memory CD4+ T cells sorted from blood. Specified subset: CD45RA-negative fraction. This receptor was identified in a man aged 18 to 29 in good health. The rearrangement joins TRBV5-1 to TRBJ2-7, with D possibly TRBD2 on 5 matching bases. The CDR3 protein is CASSPTSYEQYF. The CDR3 DNA sequence: TGCGCCAGCAGCCCCACTAGCTACGAGCAGTACTTC.